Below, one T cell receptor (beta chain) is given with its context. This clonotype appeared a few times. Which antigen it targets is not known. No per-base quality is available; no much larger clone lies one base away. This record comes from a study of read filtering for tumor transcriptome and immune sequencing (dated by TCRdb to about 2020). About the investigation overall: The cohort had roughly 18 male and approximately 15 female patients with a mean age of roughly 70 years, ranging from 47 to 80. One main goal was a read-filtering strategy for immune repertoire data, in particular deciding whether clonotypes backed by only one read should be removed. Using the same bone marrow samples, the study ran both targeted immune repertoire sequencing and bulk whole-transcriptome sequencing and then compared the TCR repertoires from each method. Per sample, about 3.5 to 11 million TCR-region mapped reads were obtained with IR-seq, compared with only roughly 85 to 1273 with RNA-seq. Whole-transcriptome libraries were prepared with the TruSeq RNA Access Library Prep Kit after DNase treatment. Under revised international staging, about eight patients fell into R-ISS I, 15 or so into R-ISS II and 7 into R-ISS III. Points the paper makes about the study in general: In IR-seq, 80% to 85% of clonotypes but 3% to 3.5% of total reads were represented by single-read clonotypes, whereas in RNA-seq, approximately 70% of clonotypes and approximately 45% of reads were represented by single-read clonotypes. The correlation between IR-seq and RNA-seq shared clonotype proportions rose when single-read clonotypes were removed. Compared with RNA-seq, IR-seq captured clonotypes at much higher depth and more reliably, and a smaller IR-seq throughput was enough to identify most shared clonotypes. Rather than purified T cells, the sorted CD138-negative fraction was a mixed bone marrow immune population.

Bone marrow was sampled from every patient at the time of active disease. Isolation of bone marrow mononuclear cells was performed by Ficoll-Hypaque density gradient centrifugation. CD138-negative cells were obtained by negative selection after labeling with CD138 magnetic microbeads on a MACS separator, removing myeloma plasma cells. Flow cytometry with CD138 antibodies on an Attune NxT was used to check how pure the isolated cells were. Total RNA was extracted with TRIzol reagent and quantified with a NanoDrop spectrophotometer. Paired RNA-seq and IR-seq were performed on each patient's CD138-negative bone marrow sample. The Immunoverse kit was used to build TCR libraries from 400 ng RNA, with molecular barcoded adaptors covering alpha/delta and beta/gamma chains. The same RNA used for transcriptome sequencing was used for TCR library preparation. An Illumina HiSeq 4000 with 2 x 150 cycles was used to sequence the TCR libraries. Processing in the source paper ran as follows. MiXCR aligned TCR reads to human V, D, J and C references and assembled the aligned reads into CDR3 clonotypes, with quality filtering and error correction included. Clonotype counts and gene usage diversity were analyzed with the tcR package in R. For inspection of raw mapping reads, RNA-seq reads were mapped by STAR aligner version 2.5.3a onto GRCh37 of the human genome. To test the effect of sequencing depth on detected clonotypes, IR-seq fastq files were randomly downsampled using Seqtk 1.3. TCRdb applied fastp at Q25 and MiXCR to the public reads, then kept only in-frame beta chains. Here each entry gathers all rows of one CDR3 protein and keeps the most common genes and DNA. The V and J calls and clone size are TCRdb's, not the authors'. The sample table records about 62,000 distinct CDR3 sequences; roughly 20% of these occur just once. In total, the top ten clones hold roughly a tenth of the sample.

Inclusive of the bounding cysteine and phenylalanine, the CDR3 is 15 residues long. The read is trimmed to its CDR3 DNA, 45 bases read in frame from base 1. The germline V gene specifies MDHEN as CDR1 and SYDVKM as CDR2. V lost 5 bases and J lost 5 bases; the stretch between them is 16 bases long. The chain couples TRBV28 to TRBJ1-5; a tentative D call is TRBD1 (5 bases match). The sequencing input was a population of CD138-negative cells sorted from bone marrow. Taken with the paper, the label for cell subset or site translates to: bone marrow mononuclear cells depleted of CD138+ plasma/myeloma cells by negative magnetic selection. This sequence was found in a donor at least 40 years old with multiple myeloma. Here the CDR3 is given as CASSTPAGLHQPQHF. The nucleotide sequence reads TGTGCCAGCAGTACCCCGGCAGGGCTCCATCAGCCCCAGCATTTT.